This T cell receptor beta chain emerged from a study of identical twins' blood T cells. Findings and caveats of the study: Twins shared about as many clonotypes as their cloneset sizes predicted. Twins shared more top CDR3 clonotypes than unrelated donors did. Twin similarity might stem from environmental factors, not only genetics.

The three twin pairs were reared together, likely meeting the same infections. The V and J ends lost 1 base and 4 bases respectively, with 9 bases between them. CDR1 is SGHTA and CDR2 is FQGNSA in the germline V gene. The CDR3 totals 14 residues. In regard to this clonotype: No antigen is known for it.

TCRdb itself ran the 5' RACE reads through MiXCR, one entry per CDR3 protein. The sample has about 370,000 distinct CDR3 sequences, 28% seen once. Sequenced: PBMCs. The source of this sequence is a woman aged 18 to 49 in good health. The V and J genes are TRBV7-2 and TRBJ2-3; D is uncertain. In nucleotides, the CDR3 is TGTGCCAGCAGCTTAGTTGGACCGGCAGATACGCAGTATTTT. Translated: CASSLVGPADTQYF. Together with reference TRBV7-2 and TRBJ2-3, the CDR3 gives the full variable domain: GAGVSQSPSNKVTEKGKDVELRCDPISGHTALYWYRQSLGQGLEFLIYFQGNSAPDKSGLPSDRFSAERTGGSVSTLTIQRTQQEDSAVYLCASSLVGPADTQYFGPGTRLTVL.